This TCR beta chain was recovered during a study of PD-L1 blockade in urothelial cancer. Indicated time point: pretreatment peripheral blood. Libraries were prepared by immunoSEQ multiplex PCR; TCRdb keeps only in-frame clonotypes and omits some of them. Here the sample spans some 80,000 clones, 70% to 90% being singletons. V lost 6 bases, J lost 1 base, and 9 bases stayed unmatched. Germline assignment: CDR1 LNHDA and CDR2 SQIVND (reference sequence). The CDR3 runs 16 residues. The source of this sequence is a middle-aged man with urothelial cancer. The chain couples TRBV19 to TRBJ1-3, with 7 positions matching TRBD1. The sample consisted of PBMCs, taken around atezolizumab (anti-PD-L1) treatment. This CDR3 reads CASSPGQSLSGNTIYF. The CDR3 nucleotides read TGTGCCAGTAGCCCGGGACAGTCTCTTTCTGGAAACACCATATATTTT.